The entry below describes one TCR beta chain. Antigen: not known. This sample is part of a study of human CD4 T cells and Enterobacteriaceae. Study-level results: Ex vivo clonotype reactivity was inferred only by sequence matching.

Trimming removed 6 bases at V and 2 bases at J, with 17 bases between. Germline CDR1 and CDR2: MDHEN and SYDVKM. This CDR3 has 15 residues. Detection sensitivity for ex vivo total memory CD4+ was one cell in 200,000. Repertoires were generated with immunoSEQ multiplex PCR, while TCRdb's copy carries only in-frame clones and drops some. The sample consists of about 25,000 clones, 80% to 90% of them appearing once. Sorting took every CD4+ cell except CD45RA+CCR7+CD95- naive cells, reaching over 95% purity. Healthy donor blood came from Swiss blood donation centers. Sorted cells lacked CD8+, CD14+, CD16+, CD56+, CD19+ and CD25-bright cells.

Input material: memory CD4+ T cells from blood. This sequence originates from a human donor in good health. This chain connects TRBV28 to TRBJ2-7; D is possibly TRBD1 (7 bases). CDR3 nucleotides: TGTGCCAGCAGGCTGCGGGGAGACAGGGCCTACGAGCAGTACTTC. This gives the protein CASRLRGDRAYEQYF.